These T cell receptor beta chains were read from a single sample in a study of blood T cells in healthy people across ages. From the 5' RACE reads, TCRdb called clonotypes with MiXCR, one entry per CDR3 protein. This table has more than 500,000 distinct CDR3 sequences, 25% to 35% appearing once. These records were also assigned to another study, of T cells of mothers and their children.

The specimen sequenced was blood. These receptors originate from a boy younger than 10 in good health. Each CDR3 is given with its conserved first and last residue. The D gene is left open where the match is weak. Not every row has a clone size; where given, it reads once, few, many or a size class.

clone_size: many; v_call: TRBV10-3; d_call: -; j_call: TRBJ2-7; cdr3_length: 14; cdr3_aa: CAISDSTGSVRQYF; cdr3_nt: TGTGCCATCAGTGACAGTACTGGGTCAGTGCGGCAGTACTTC
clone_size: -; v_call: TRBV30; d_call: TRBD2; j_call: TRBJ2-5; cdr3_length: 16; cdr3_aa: CAWSVRRAGAQETQYF; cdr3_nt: TGTGCCTGGAGTGTACGTCGAGCGGGGGCCCAAGAGACCCAGTACTTC
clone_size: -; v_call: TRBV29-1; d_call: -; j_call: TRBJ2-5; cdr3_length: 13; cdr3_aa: CSVRGIALETQYF; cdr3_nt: TGCAGCGTTCGGGGGATAGCCTTGGAGACCCAGTACTTC
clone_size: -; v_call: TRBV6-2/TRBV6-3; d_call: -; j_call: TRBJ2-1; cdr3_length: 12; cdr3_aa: CASSYSANEQFF; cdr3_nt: TGTGCCAGCAGTTACTCAGCGAATGAGCAGTTCTTC
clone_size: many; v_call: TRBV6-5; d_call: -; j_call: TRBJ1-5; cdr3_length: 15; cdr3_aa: CASSPRGGSNQPQHF; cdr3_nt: TGTGCCAGCAGCCCCAGAGGGGGTAGCAATCAGCCCCAGCATTTT
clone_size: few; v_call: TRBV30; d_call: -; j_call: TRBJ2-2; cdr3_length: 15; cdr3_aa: CAWSVRQGYSGELFF; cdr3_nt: TGTGCCTGGAGTGTACGGCAGGGTTACTCCGGGGAGCTGTTTTTT
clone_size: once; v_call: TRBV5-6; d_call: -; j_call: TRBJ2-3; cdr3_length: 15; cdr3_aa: CASSPISGSTDTQYF; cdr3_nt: TGTGCCAGCAGCCCCATTTCCGGGAGCACAGATACGCAGTATTTT
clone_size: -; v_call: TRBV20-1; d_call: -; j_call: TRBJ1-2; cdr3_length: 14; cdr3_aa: CSAHTGHPEAGYTF; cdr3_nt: TGCAGTGCTCATACGGGGCACCCCGAGGCTGGCTACACCTTC
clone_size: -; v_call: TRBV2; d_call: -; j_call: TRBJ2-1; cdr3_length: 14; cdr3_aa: CASSEMGPYNEQFF; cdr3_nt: TGTGCCAGCAGTGAAATGGGACCGTACAATGAGCAGTTCTTC
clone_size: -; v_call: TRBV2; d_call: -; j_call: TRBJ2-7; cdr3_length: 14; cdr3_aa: CASRWDMSSYEQYF; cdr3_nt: TGTGCCAGCAGATGGGACATGAGCTCCTACGAGCAGTACTTC
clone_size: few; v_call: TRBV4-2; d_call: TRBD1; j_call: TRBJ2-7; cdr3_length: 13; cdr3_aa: CASSRPDRGEQYF; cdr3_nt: TGTGCCAGCAGCCGCCCCGACAGGGGGGAGCAGTACTTC
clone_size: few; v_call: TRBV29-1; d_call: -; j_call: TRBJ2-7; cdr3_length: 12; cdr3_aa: CSALTLRYEQYF; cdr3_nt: TGCAGCGCCCTAACCCTCCGCTACGAGCAGTACTTC
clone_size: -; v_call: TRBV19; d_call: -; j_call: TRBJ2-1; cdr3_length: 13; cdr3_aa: CASSVQAYNEQFF; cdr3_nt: TGTGCCAGTAGTGTCCAGGCCTACAATGAGCAGTTCTTC
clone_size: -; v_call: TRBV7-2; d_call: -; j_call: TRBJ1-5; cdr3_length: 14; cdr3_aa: CASSRGFSNQPQHF; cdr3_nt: TGTGCCAGCAGCCGGGGGTTTAGCAATCAGCCCCAGCATTTT
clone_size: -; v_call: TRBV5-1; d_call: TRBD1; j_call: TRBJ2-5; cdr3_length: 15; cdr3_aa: CASSQTGALQETQYF; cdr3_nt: TGCGCCAGCAGCCAGACAGGGGCCCTTCAAGAGACCCAGTACTTC
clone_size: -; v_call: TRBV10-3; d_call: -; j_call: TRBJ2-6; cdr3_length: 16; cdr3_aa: CAISEREGAGANVLTF; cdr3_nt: TGTGCCATCAGTGAGCGAGAGGGGGCTGGGGCCAACGTCCTGACTTTC
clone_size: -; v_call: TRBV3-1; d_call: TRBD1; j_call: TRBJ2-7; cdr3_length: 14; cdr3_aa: CASSQWDRAYEQYF; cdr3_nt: TGTGCCAGCAGCCAATGGGACAGGGCCTACGAGCAGTACTTC
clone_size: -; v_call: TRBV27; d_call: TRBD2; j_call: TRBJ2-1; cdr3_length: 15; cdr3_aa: CASASGGSGNNEQFF; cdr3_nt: TGTGCCAGCGCTTCGGGGGGTAGCGGAAACAATGAGCAGTTCTTC
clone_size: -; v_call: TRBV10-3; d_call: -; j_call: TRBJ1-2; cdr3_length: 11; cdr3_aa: CATITGYGYTF; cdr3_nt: TGTGCCACCATTACAGGGTATGGCTACACCTTC
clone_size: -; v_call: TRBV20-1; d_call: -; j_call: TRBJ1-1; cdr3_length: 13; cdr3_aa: CSASEGDYTEAFF; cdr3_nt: TGCAGTGCTAGTGAAGGGGACTACACTGAAGCTTTCTTT
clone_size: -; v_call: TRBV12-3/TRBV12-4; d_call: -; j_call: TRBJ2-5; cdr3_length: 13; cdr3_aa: CASSSHKRGTQYF; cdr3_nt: TGTGCCAGCAGTTCCCACAAACGGGGGACCCAGTACTTC
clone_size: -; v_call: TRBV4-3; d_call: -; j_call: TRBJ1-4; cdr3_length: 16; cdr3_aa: CASSPGVRASNEKLFF; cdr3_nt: TGCGCCAGCAGCCCGGGGGTGCGGGCATCTAATGAAAAACTGTTTTTT
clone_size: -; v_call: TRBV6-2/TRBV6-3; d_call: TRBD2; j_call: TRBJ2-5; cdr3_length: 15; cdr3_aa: CASRPPLALGGAQYF; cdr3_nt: TGTGCCAGCAGACCCCCTCTAGCGCTCGGGGGGGCCCAGTACTTC
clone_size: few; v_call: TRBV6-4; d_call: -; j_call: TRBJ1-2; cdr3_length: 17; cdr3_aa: CASSDPCPGTSNYGYTF; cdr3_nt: TGTGCCAGCAGTGACCCCTGCCCGGGAACCTCTAACTATGGCTACACCTTC
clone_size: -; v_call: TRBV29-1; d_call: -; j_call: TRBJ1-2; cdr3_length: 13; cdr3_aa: CSVESGTNYGYTF; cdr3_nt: TGCAGCGTTGAGTCCGGAACTAACTATGGCTACACCTTC
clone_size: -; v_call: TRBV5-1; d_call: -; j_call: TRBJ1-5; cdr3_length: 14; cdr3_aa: CASSPGTPGQPQHF; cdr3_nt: TGCGCCAGCAGCCCCGGGACCCCTGGTCAGCCCCAGCATTTT
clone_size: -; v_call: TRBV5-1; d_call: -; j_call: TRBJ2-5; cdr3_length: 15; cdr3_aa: CASSLSQRGGETQYF; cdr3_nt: TGCGCCAGCAGCTTGTCACAAAGGGGGGGAGAGACCCAGTACTTC
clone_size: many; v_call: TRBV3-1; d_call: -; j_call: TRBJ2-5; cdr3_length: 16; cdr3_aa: CASSQGVGTTQETQYF; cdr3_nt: TGTGCCAGCAGCCAAGGAGTAGGGACAACCCAAGAGACCCAGTACTTC
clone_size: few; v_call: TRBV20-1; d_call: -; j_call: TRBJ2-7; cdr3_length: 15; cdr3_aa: CSARGILESSYEQYF; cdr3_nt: TGCAGTGCTCGCGGGATACTAGAGTCCTCCTACGAGCAGTACTTC
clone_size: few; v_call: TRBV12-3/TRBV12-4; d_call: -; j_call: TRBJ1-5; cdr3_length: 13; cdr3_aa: CASSFWLDQPQHF; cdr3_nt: TGTGCCAGCAGTTTTTGGCTGGATCAGCCCCAGCATTTT
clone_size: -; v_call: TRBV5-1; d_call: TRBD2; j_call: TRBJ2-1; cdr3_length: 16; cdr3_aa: CASSQNLAGQSNEQFF; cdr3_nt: TGCGCCAGCAGCCAGAATCTAGCGGGGCAGAGCAATGAGCAGTTCTTC
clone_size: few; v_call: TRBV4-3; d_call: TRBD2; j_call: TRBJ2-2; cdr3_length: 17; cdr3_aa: CASSQEAAGANTGELFF; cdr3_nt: TGCGCCAGCAGCCAAGAAGCAGCGGGGGCGAACACCGGGGAGCTGTTTTTT
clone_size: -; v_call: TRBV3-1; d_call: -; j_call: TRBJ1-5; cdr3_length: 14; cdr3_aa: CASSQDKEGRPQHF; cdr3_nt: TGTGCCAGCAGCCAAGATAAGGAGGGGCGGCCCCAGCATTTT
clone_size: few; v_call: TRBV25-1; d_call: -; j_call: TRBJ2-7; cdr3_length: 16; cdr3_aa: CASSPARSQSSYEQYF; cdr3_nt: TGTGCCAGCAGTCCTGCTCGGTCCCAGAGCTCCTACGAGCAGTACTTC
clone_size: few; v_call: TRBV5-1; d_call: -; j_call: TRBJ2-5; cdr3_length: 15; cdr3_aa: CASSLLARAEETQYF; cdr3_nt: TGCGCCAGCAGCTTGCTCGCGAGGGCTGAAGAGACCCAGTACTTC
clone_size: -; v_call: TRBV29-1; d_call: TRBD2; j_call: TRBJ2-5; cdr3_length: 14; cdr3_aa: CSALGLASQETQYF; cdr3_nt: TGCAGCGCCCTAGGACTAGCGTCTCAAGAGACCCAGTACTTC
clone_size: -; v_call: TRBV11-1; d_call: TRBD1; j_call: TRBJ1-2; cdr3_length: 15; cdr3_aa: CASSLRGRSNYGYTF; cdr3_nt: TGTGCCAGCAGCTTAAGGGGGCGTTCTAACTATGGCTACACCTTC
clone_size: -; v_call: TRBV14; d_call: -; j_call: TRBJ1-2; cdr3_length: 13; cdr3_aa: CASGGTGYDGYTF; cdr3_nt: TGTGCCAGTGGCGGAACCGGGTATGATGGCTACACCTTC
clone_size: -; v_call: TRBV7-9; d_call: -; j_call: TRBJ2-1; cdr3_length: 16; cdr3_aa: CASSLGGTLAYNEQFF; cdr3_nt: TGTGCCAGCAGCTTAGGTGGGACGCTTGCCTACAATGAGCAGTTCTTC
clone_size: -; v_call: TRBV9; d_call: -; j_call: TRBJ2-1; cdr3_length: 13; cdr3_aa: CASSVSAYNEQFF; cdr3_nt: TGTGCCAGCAGCGTTAGCGCCTACAATGAGCAGTTCTTC
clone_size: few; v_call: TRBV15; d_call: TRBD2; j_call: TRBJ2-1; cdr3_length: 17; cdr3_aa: CATSRGLAGGPGNEQFF; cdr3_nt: TGTGCCACCAGCAGAGGTCTAGCGGGAGGGCCGGGGAATGAGCAGTTCTTC
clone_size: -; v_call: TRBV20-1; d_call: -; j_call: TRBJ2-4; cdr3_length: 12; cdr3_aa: CSARRTPNIQYF; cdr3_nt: TGCAGTGCTAGGCGGACTCCTAACATTCAGTACTTC
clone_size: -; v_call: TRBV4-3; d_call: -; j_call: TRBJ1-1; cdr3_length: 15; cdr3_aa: CASSLTPTSNTEAFF; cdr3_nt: TGCGCCAGCAGCCTCACTCCCACATCGAACACTGAAGCTTTCTTT
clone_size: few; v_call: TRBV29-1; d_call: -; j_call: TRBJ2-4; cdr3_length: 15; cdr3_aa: CSVTSWGGQTDIQYF; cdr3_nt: TGCAGCGTCACAAGCTGGGGGGGCCAGACGGACATTCAGTACTTC
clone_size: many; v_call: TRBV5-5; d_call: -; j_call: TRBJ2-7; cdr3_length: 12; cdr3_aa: CASSLTTYEQYF; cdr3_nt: TGTGCCAGCAGCTTGACTACCTACGAGCAGTACTTC
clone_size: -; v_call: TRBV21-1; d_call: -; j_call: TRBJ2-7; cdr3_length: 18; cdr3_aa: CASSKTGMRGVTTREQYF; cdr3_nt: TGTGCCAGCAGCAAGACGGGGATGAGGGGAGTGACTACGCGCGAGCAGTACTTC
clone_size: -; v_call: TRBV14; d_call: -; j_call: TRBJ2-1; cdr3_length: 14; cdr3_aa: CASSQDLLLSEQFF; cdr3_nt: TGTGCCAGCAGCCAAGACCTACTACTTAGTGAGCAGTTCTTC
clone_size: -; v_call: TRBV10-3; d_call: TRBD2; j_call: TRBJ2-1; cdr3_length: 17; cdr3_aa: CAISPRGRAVSYNEQFF; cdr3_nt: TGTGCCATCAGTCCTCGCGGGAGGGCCGTCAGCTACAATGAGCAGTTCTTC
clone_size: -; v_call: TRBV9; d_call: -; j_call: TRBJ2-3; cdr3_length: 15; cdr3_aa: CASSGLKTGTDTQYF; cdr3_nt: TGTGCCAGCAGCGGCCTTAAGACAGGCACAGATACGCAGTATTTT
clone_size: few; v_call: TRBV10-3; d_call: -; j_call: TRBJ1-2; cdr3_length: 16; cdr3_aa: CAISESTGDANYGYTF; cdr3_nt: TGTGCCATCAGTGAGTCGACGGGGGATGCTAACTATGGCTACACCTTC
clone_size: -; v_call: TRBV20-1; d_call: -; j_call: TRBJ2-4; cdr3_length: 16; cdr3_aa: CSARGELTIAKNIQYF; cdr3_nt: TGCAGTGCTAGAGGAGAACTGACAATAGCCAAAAACATTCAGTACTTC
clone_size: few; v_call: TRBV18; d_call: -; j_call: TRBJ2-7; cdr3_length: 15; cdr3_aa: CASSLYSSLAEGQYF; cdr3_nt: TGTGCCAGCTCACTTTACAGTTCGTTAGCTGAGGGGCAGTACTTC
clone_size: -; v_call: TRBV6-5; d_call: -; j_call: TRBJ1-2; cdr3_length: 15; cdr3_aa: CASSLSEGSHYGYTF; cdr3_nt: TGTGCCAGCAGTTTAAGTGAGGGGAGTCACTATGGCTACACCTTC